The 20 T cell receptor beta chains presented below share a single source sample, sequenced in a study of blood T cell repertoires in COVID-19. Measured with immunoSEQ multiplex PCR; TCRdb has only the in-frame clones, and not every one. The table has approximately 320,000 clones, under 90% seen once. The sequenced sample was peripheral blood. The receptors originated from a woman aged 25 to 39 with COVID-19, enrolled during active disease.

J is TRBJ2-7 and V is TRBV11-2; 9 positions agree with TRBD1. From germline, CDR1 is SGHAT and CDR2 FQNNGV. Trimming removed 3 bases from V and 3 bases from J; junction bases left unmatched: 6. CDR3 length: 15 amino acids. CDR3 amino acids: CASSLWEGQGYEQYF. The CDR3 bases are TGTGCCAGCAGCTTGTGGGAGGGACAGGGCTACGAGCAGTACTTC.

This clone has only one observation. The genes are TRBV11-3 and TRBJ2-2; D unresolved. V was trimmed by 4 bases and J by 5 bases, leaving 8 bases between them. This CDR3 comprises 13 residues. The germline V gene encodes CDR1 SGHNT and CDR2 YENEEA. The CDR3 coding sequence is TGTGCCAGCAGCTCGAGTGTAACCGGGGAGCTGTTTTTT. Its translation is CASSSSVTGELFF. Filled out from reference TRBV11-3 and TRBJ2-2, the complete variable domain reads EAGVVQSPRYKIIEKKQPVAFWCNPISGHNTLYWYLQNLGQGPELLIRYENEEAVDDSQLPKDRFSAERLKGVDSTLKIQPAELGDSAVYLCASSSSVTGELFFGEGSRLTVL.

The chain has TRBV6-5 and TRBJ1-3; D gene ambiguous. Germline V gene data show CDR1 as MNHEY and CDR2 as SVGAGI. Trimming cost V 2 bases and J 2 bases, with 7 bases left between them. The CDR3 runs 14 residues. The CDR3 region has the DNA TGTGCCAGCAGTTACGCCAGTGCTGGAAACACCATATATTTT. Residues: CASSYASAGNTIYF.

This chain uses TRBV5-8 with TRBJ1-2; D remains unclear. Trimming cost V 4 bases and J 8 bases, with 21 bases left between them. From germline, CDR1 is SGHTS and CDR2 YDEGEE. The CDR3 has 15 residues. The CDR3 sequence: CASSHSRRILTGYTF. In nucleotides, the CDR3 is TGTGCCAGCAGCCACTCCCGGAGGATCCTTACGGGCTACACCTTC.

This clone was picked up a small number of times. The chain is built from TRBV27 and TRBJ1-2; a weak D match, TRBD1 (6 bases). CDR3 length equals 21 residues. The V and J ends lost 9 bases and 0 bases respectively, with 35 bases between them. Germline V gene lookup returns CDR1 MNHEY and CDR2 SMNVEV (reference sequence). CDR3 residues: CASIVGGAHTLRPQANYGYTF. CDR3 DNA: TGTGCCAGTATCGTCGGGGGGGCGCATACTCTTAGACCTCAAGCTAACTATGGCTACACCTTC.

This chain uses TRBV29-1 with TRBJ1-3; D perhaps matches TRBD1 (6 bases). Germline V gives CDR1 SQVTM, CDR2 ANQGSEA. The CDR3 is 14 residues long. Between the trimmed V and J ends, which lost 6 bases and 2 bases, there was a span of 14 bases. For the CDR3, the DNA is TGCAGCGTACAGGGTTACGATACTGGAAACACCATATATTTT. Translating it yields CSVQGYDTGNTIYF.

The chain couples TRBV4-2 to TRBJ2-2, with 10 bases identical to TRBD2. In germline, CDR1 is LGHNA, CDR2 YNFKEQ. V was pared by 4 bases and J by 2 bases, with 4 bases of the junction left unmatched. The CDR3 sequence is 16 residues long. The chain's CDR3 is CASSLSGGLNTGELFF. In DNA form, the CDR3 reads TGTGCCAGCAGCCTTAGCGGGGGGCTTAACACCGGGGAGCTGTTTTTT.

The chain couples TRBV5-1 to TRBJ1-2, with TRBD1 matching over 9 bases. This CDR3 is 16 amino acids long. Germline values: CDR1 SGHRS, CDR2 YFSETQ. Trimming cost V 0 bases and J 8 bases; bases outside gene matches: 11. CDR3 in amino acids: CASSLAGTGMNRGYTF. The DNA for the CDR3 is TGCGCCAGCAGCTTGGCGGGGACAGGGATGAATCGGGGCTACACCTTC.

The rearrangement links TRBV6-7 to TRBJ2-7; TRBD1 aligns across 10 bases. TRBV6-7 is classed as an ORF, of uncertain function. The length of the CDR3 is 17 residues. The V segment lost 1 base and the J segment 4 bases; nucleotides outside the gene matches: 10. CDR3 coding DNA: TGTGCCAGCAGTTACTTGGACAGGGGGACTCTAAAATACGAGCAGTACTTC. Translation: CASSYLDRGTLKYEQYF.

This clone was counted a single time. This chain connects TRBV5-1 to TRBJ2-1; unclear D gene. There are 15 residues in the CDR3. V gave up 1 base and J gave up 0 bases, with 8 bases separating them. Germline CDR1 is SGHRS and CDR2 is YFSETQ. The CDR3 is CASSLHLSSYNEQFF. The CDR3 nucleotides are TGCGCCAGCAGCTTGCACCTCAGCTCCTACAATGAGCAGTTCTTC.

A note on this clone: Other DNA sequences in this sample translate to the same CDR3. V gene TRBV27 combines with J gene TRBJ2-1, with D possibly TRBD1 on 6 matching bases. Per the germline V gene, CDR1 is MNHEY and CDR2 is SMNVEV (reference sequence). V gave up 3 bases and J gave up 0 bases, with 9 bases separating them. The CDR3 has 15 residues. The CDR3 region has the DNA TGTGCCAGCAGTTTTGGCAGGGGCTCCTACAATGAGCAGTTCTTC. It yields the protein CASSFGRGSYNEQFF.

Remarks on this clone: Germline and junction disagree at one end, which may indicate a read error. The chain has TRBV6-5 and TRBJ2-7, with 12 bases lining up with TRBD2. Germline V lookup: CDR1 MNHEY, CDR2 SVGAGI. This CDR3 has 15 amino acids. CDR3 in DNA: TGTGCCAGCACTTACGGACTAGCGGGAAGCTACGAGCAGTACTTC. Protein sequence: CASTYGLAGSYEQYF.

The J gene is TRBJ1-1, the V gene TRBV11-2; D not certain. The CDR3 runs to 14 residues. From germline, CDR1 is SGHAT and CDR2 FQNNGV. V lost 0 bases to trimming and J lost 1 base, with 6 bases between them. The CDR3 here is CASSLEAGNTEAFF. CDR3 DNA sequence: TGTGCCAGCAGCTTAGAGGCTGGGAACACTGAAGCTTTCTTT.

In DNA, the CDR3 is TGTGCCAGCAGTACTTTCCGGGACAGGGGCCAGCCCCAGCATTTT. Encoded protein: CASSTFRDRGQPQHF. The chain has TRBV5-5 and TRBJ1-5, with 10 bases matching TRBD1. With V trimmed by 5 bases and J by 7 bases, 9 bases remained unmatched. Germline CDR1 and CDR2: SGHKS and YYEKEE (reference sequence). There are 15 residues in the CDR3.

The chain recombines TRBV5-6 with TRBJ1-5; D gene unclear. From germline, CDR1 is SGHDT and CDR2 YYEEEE. The CDR3 has 15 amino acids. With 2 bases removed from V and 2 bases from J, the gap between germline ends came to 11 bases. The CDR3: CASSFSGHGNQPQHF. CDR3 nucleotide sequence: TGTGCCAGCAGCTTCTCTGGGCATGGCAATCAGCCCCAGCATTTT.

This clone was counted only a few times. The gene calls are TRBV3-1 (or the pseudogene TRBV3-2) and TRBJ1-2, with D maybe TRBD1 (6 bases). V was cut by 6 bases and J by 8 bases, with 16 bases left in between. The CDR3 is 13 amino acids. Germline lookup yields CDR1 LGHDT and CDR2 YNNKEL (reference sequence). The CDR3 DNA sequence: TGTGCCAGCAGTCCCAGGGGCGCCTTCGGCTACACCTTC. This encodes CASSPRGAFGYTF.

CDR3 in amino acids: CASSLTGHGNTIYF. CDR3 sequence (DNA): TGTGCCAGCAGCCTTACAGGGCATGGAAACACCATATATTTT. This chain uses TRBV7-8 with TRBJ1-3; D perhaps matches TRBD1 (6 bases). This CDR3 contains 14 residues. The germline gives CDR1 SGHVS, CDR2 FQNEAQ. V was shortened by 5 bases and J by 3 bases, with 11 bases between the two germline ends.

The J gene is TRBJ2-7, the V gene TRBV7-6; TRBD1 is a possible D gene (5 bases). The V gene's germline CDR1 is SGHVS and CDR2 FNYEAQ. The CDR3 is 14 residues long. V was pared by 6 bases and J by 4 bases, with 16 bases between. The CDR3 DNA reads TGTGCCAGCAGTCGTACAAGGGGTTCGTACGAGCAGTACTTC. Translating it yields CASSRTRGSYEQYF. Supplemented by reference TRBV7-6 and TRBJ2-7, the full variable domain reads GAGVSQSPRYKVTKRGQDVALRCDPISGHVSLYWYRQALGQGPEFLTYFNYEAQQDKSGLPNDRFSAERPEGSISTLTIQRTEQRDSAMYRCASSRTRGSYEQYFGPGTRLTVT.

The chain combines TRBV7-6 with TRBJ2-3; a weak D match, TRBD2 (6 bases). Germline loops: CDR1 SGHVS, CDR2 FNYEAQ. The CDR3 length is 19 residues. V was trimmed by 1 base and J by 0 bases, leaving 20 bases between them. Here the CDR3 DNA reads TGTGCCAGCAGCTTAGGAGGGATGGGAGGCTACACTAGCACAGATACGCAGTATTTT. Translation: CASSLGGMGGYTSTDTQYF.

The chain's CDR3 is CASSQESFPGELFF. The CDR3 DNA sequence: TGCGCCAGCAGCCAAGAATCATTTCCCGGGGAGCTGTTTTTT. The chain has TRBV4-1 and TRBJ2-2; unclear D gene. With 0 bases removed from V and 6 bases from J, the gap between germline ends came to 8 bases. Germline CDR1 and CDR2: MGHRA and YSYEKL. This CDR3 has 14 amino acids.